Following are 8 T cell receptor beta chains from one sample sequenced in a study of shared clonotypes between healthy human individuals. Cells designated naive CD8 were CD45RO-negative and were positively selected for CCR7, with terminally differentiated effector memory CD45RA+ cells excluded. Profiling relied on immunoSEQ multiplex PCR, and the TCRdb table lists in-frame clones only, not all of them. The table shows hundreds of thousands of clones, with around 96% occurring only once. Sample: naive CD8+ T cells sorted from blood. These receptor sequences come from a woman aged 30 to 39 in good health.

This chain links TRBV30 with TRBJ1-1; D is perhaps TRBD1 (5 bases). This CDR3 region has 13 residues. Germline CDR1 and CDR2: GTSNPN and SVGIG (reference sequence). The germline V and J ends were trimmed by 4 bases and 6 bases, with 15 bases remaining between them. In nucleotides, the CDR3 is TGTGCCTGGACACACCCTTCGGGGCCTGAAGCTTTCTTT. Its translation is CAWTHPSGPEAFF.

The gene calls are TRBV19 and TRBJ1-1; a weak D match, TRBD1 (5 bases). The germline V and J ends were trimmed by 6 bases and 6 bases, with 11 bases remaining between them. The CDR3 runs 12 residues. Germline V gene sequence: CDR1 LNHDA, CDR2 SQIVND (reference sequence). CDR3 sequence reads: CASREGPAEAFF. The CDR3 region has the DNA TGTGCCAGTAGGGAGGGGCCAGCTGAAGCTTTCTTT.

Details on this clone: One end of the junction is discordant with germline, which a read error may explain. The chain recombines TRBV7-9 with TRBJ2-1, with TRBD2 matching 10 bases. This CDR3 contains 15 residues. Germline assignment: CDR1 SEHNR and CDR2 FQNEAQ (reference sequence). CDR3 protein: CASSLAGVGFNEQFF. CDR3 bases: TGTGCCAGCAGCCTAGCGGGAGTCGGTTTCAATGAGCAGTTCTTC.

This chain joins TRBV11-2 and TRBJ2-3; possibly TRBD1 for D (6 bases). The CDR3 consists of 18 residues. The germline V and J ends were trimmed by 2 bases and 8 bases, with 26 bases remaining between them. The V gene's germline CDR1 is SGHAT and CDR2 FQNNGV. CDR3 nucleotides: TGTGCCAGCAGCTTAACCTTTTTGGTGGACAGAGTCGAGCCTACGCAGTATTTT. This encodes CASSLTFLVDRVEPTQYF.

The V and J genes are TRBV7-8 and TRBJ2-5; TRBD2 matches 7 bases. V lost 4 bases, J lost 3 bases, and 14 bases stayed unmatched. Per the germline V gene, CDR1 is SGHVS and CDR2 is FQNEAQ. CDR3 size: 17 residues. The CDR3 coding sequence is TGTGCCAGCAGCTCCGCCGGTGGGTCGGGAGGAAAAGAGACCCAGTACTTC. Translating it yields CASSSAGGSGGKETQYF.

This rearrangement joins TRBV29-1 to TRBJ2-3; 8 positions match TRBD2. The CDR3 covers 12 residues. Losses at the gene ends were 6 bases for V and 1 base for J; bases not matched to a gene: 0. Germline CDR1 is SQVTM and CDR2 is ANQGSEA. CDR3 sequence reads: CSVAGGTDTQYF. CDR3 in DNA: TGCAGCGTAGCGGGGGGCACAGATACGCAGTATTTT.

Details on this clone: The same CDR3 also results from other DNA sequences found in this sample. This chain uses TRBV9 with TRBJ1-2; TRBD1 is a possible D gene (5 bases). V lost 0 bases to trimming and J lost 4 bases, with 10 bases between them. This CDR3 spans 14 amino acids. Germline CDR1 is SGDLS and CDR2 is YYNGEE. The CDR3 loop is CASSVGGGTYGYTF. The CDR3 DNA sequence: TGTGCCAGCAGCGTAGGCGGGGGGACCTATGGCTACACCTTC.

This sequence joins TRBV2 and TRBJ2-1; possibly TRBD2 for D (5 bases). V lost 0 bases and J 0 bases, leaving 9 bases between the germline ends. Germline lookup yields CDR1 SNHLY and CDR2 FYNNEI. The CDR3 is 16 residues long. In DNA form, the CDR3 reads TGTGCCAGCAGTGAAGCCGTGGGGAGCTCCTACAATGAGCAGTTCTTC. It specifies CASSEAVGSSYNEQFF.